Listed below are T cell receptor beta chains from one sample, sequenced in a study of blood T cell repertoires in COVID-19. The table came from immunoSEQ multiplex PCR; TCRdb's copy has only in-frame clones and leaves some out. The sample includes over 120,000 clones, roughly 89% of them seen just once. Input material: peripheral blood. The receptors derive from a woman aged 50 to 60 with active or convalescent COVID-19. Both conserved end residues are part of each CDR3. Each record gives: J gene, D gene, CDR3 length, clone size, V gene, CDR3 DNA, CDR3 protein. D genes are given only for firm matches. A clone size is listed for some rows: how often the clone was seen (once, few, many), or a class if it is expanded.

J gene: TRBJ2-7; D gene: .; CDR3 length: 14; clone size: .; V gene: TRBV5-4; CDR3 DNA: TGTGCCAGCAGCTTGGATAGCGGAGTCTACGAGCAGTACTTC; CDR3 protein: CASSLDSGVYEQYF
J gene: TRBJ1-6; D gene: TRBD1; CDR3 length: 14; clone size: .; V gene: TRBV15; CDR3 DNA: TGTGCCACCAACAAGGGACAGGGGGATTCACCCCTCCACTTT; CDR3 protein: CATNKGQGDSPLHF
J gene: TRBJ2-3; D gene: .; CDR3 length: 11; clone size: .; V gene: TRBV20-1; CDR3 DNA: TGCAGTGCTAGAGCTCCCGATACGCAGTATTTT; CDR3 protein: CSARAPDTQYF
J gene: TRBJ2-7; D gene: TRBD2; CDR3 length: 13; clone size: .; V gene: TRBV29-1; CDR3 DNA: TGCAGCGTTGAAACTAGCGGAGTCTACGAGCAGTACTTC; CDR3 protein: CSVETSGVYEQYF
J gene: TRBJ2-3; D gene: TRBD1; CDR3 length: 16; clone size: .; V gene: TRBV4-2; CDR3 DNA: TGTGCCAGCAGCCCCCTAGGGGGACAGGGTACAGATACGCAGTATTTT; CDR3 protein: CASSPLGGQGTDTQYF
J gene: TRBJ1-2; D gene: .; CDR3 length: 11; clone size: .; V gene: TRBV29-1; CDR3 DNA: TGCAGCGTTGATCCTGGGGAGGGCTACACCTTC; CDR3 protein: CSVDPGEGYTF
J gene: TRBJ2-5; D gene: TRBD1; CDR3 length: 14; clone size: .; V gene: TRBV2; CDR3 DNA: TGTGCCAGCAGTGAAGGGGACAGGGGGGAGACCCAGTACTTC; CDR3 protein: CASSEGDRGETQYF
J gene: TRBJ1-1; D gene: TRBD1; CDR3 length: 15; clone size: .; V gene: TRBV3-1/TRBV3-2; CDR3 DNA: TGTGCCAGCAGCCAGGAAACAAGGGGGCGGGTTGAAGCTTTCTTT; CDR3 protein: CASSQETRGRVEAFF
J gene: TRBJ1-2; D gene: .; CDR3 length: 16; clone size: .; V gene: TRBV29-1; CDR3 DNA: TGCAGCGTTGAGTTTCTGGGGGCTACTGCTAACTATGGCTACACCTTC; CDR3 protein: CSVEFLGATANYGYTF
J gene: TRBJ1-5; D gene: .; CDR3 length: 13; clone size: .; V gene: TRBV27; CDR3 DNA: TGTGCCAGCAGTTTCAAACAGAATCAGCCCCAGCATTTT; CDR3 protein: CASSFKQNQPQHF
J gene: TRBJ1-5; D gene: TRBD1; CDR3 length: 15; clone size: .; V gene: TRBV18; CDR3 DNA: TGTGCCAGCTCCCCTCCAGGGGGTAGCAATCAGCCCCAGCATTTT; CDR3 protein: CASSPPGGSNQPQHF
J gene: TRBJ1-5; D gene: TRBD1; CDR3 length: 13; clone size: .; V gene: TRBV30; CDR3 DNA: TGTGCCTGGAGTGCCCGGGAGGGGGCTCCCCAGCATTTT; CDR3 protein: CAWSAREGAPQHF
J gene: TRBJ1-1; D gene: .; CDR3 length: 16; clone size: .; V gene: TRBV19; CDR3 DNA: TGTGCCAGCCTAAATTCAGGGAGGCTAACGAACACTGAAGCTTTCTTT; CDR3 protein: CASLNSGRLTNTEAFF
J gene: TRBJ1-2; D gene: TRBD1; CDR3 length: 13; clone size: .; V gene: TRBV6-6; CDR3 DNA: TGTGCCAGCAGTCGACAGGGAGGACATGGCTACACCTTC; CDR3 protein: CASSRQGGHGYTF
J gene: TRBJ2-7; D gene: .; CDR3 length: 19; clone size: .; V gene: TRBV21-1; CDR3 DNA: TGTGCCAGCAGCCTTTTCGAGGTAGCGGGGGGGCCTAGCTCCTACGAGCAGTACTTC; CDR3 protein: CASSLFEVAGGPSSYEQYF
J gene: TRBJ1-2; D gene: .; CDR3 length: 13; clone size: few; V gene: TRBV12-3/TRBV12-4; CDR3 DNA: TGTGCCAGCAGTTGGCAGGGAGGGTATGGCTACACCTTC; CDR3 protein: CASSWQGGYGYTF
J gene: TRBJ1-2; D gene: .; CDR3 length: 12; clone size: .; V gene: TRBV2; CDR3 DNA: TGTACCTTGTGGGGGGTTACGACCGGCTACACCTTC; CDR3 protein: CTLWGVTTGYTF
J gene: TRBJ1-1; D gene: .; CDR3 length: 14; clone size: .; V gene: TRBV30; CDR3 DNA: TGTGCCTGGAACCTAGGCCTACAGGCCACTGAAGCTTTCTTT; CDR3 protein: CAWNLGLQATEAFF
J gene: TRBJ1-6; D gene: TRBD1; CDR3 length: 14; clone size: .; V gene: TRBV2; CDR3 DNA: TGTGCCAGCACAGGGGGGTTGTATAATTCACCCCTCCACTTT; CDR3 protein: CASTGGLYNSPLHF
J gene: TRBJ2-3; D gene: TRBD2; CDR3 length: 16; clone size: .; V gene: TRBV5-1; CDR3 DNA: TGCGCCAGCAGCACGGGGACTAGCGGGGGGGCGGATACGCAGTATTTT; CDR3 protein: CASSTGTSGGADTQYF
J gene: TRBJ1-1; D gene: .; CDR3 length: 15; clone size: .; V gene: TRBV2; CDR3 DNA: TGTGCCAGCACCAGTTCGGGCGGGATGCCCACTGAAGCTTTCTTT; CDR3 protein: CASTSSGGMPTEAFF
J gene: TRBJ2-2; D gene: .; CDR3 length: 15; clone size: few; V gene: TRBV28; CDR3 DNA: TGTGCCAGCAGCCTAGGCCCCGGGTCGTCTGGGGAGCTGTTTTTT; CDR3 protein: CASSLGPGSSGELFF
J gene: TRBJ1-1; D gene: TRBD1; CDR3 length: 17; clone size: few; V gene: TRBV27; CDR3 DNA: TGTGCCAGCAGTTTATCGGGACAGACCTATGGGTACACTGAAGCTTTCTTT; CDR3 protein: CASSLSGQTYGYTEAFF
J gene: TRBJ2-1; D gene: TRBD2; CDR3 length: 15; clone size: .; V gene: TRBV9; CDR3 DNA: TGTGCCAGCAGCGTAGGGGGACTAGCGGGAGAAGAGCAGTTCTTC; CDR3 protein: CASSVGGLAGEEQFF
J gene: TRBJ2-3; D gene: TRBD2; CDR3 length: 15; clone size: .; V gene: TRBV7-2; CDR3 DNA: TGTGCCAGCACCGCTAGCGGGGGGGCGGCGGATACGCAGTATTTT; CDR3 protein: CASTASGGAADTQYF
J gene: TRBJ1-6; D gene: TRBD1; CDR3 length: 13; clone size: .; V gene: TRBV14; CDR3 DNA: TGTGCCAGCAACCGGGACAGGGCTTCACCCCTCCACTTT; CDR3 protein: CASNRDRASPLHF